This T cell receptor beta chain was sequenced during a study of cytomegalovirus exposure and HLA in healthy donors. Study-level findings and limits: Most TCR sequences were rare, but some public TCRs occurred in many donors.

The protocol was immunoSEQ multiplex PCR, while the TCRdb copy is restricted to in-frame clones and leaves out a portion. The sample includes about 240,000 clones, around 85% seen only once; the top ten take about 1.2%. V lost 5 bases and J lost 2, with 16 bases in between. CDR1 and CDR2 (germline): MNHEY, SMNVEV (reference sequence). CDR3 length equals 16 residues. Of note for this clone: Its target is unknown.

The V and J genes are TRBV27 and TRBJ2-1; TRBD2 is a possible D gene (6 bases). Sequencing used PBMCs. This TCR was recovered from a woman aged 25 to 45 in good health and CMV-seropositive. This chain's CDR3 is CASSHTGEPPYNEQFF. CDR3 sequence (DNA): TGTGCCAGCAGTCATACGGGAGAACCACCCTACAATGAGCAGTTCTTC.